One sample yielded the 29 T cell receptor beta chains listed below, sequenced in a study of blood T cell repertoires in COVID-19. Profiled with immunoSEQ multiplex PCR; TCRdb holds only in-frame clones, not every one. The data hold some 200,000 clones, with 70% to 90% observed a single time. The source material was peripheral blood. The receptor set was obtained from a man aged 55 to 70 with COVID-19, enrolled during active disease.

V and J are TRBV2 and TRBJ2-3; 9 bases are a match to TRBD1. Trimming at V came to 6 bases and at J to 4 bases, leaving 5 bases not matched to a gene. This CDR3 region has 14 residues. Germline CDR1 reads SNHLY; CDR2 reads FYNNEI. CDR3 nucleotides: TGTGCCAGCAGACCCCGGACAGGGGCAGATACGCAGTATTTT. It codes for CASRPRTGADTQYF.

This clone was counted a single time. CDR3 loop: CASSTGGGAGTEAFF. CDR3 nucleotide sequence: TGTGCCAGCAGCACCGGCGGGGGGGCGGGCACTGAAGCTTTCTTT. The rearrangement joins TRBV11-2 to TRBJ1-1, with a tentative D call TRBD1 (6 bases). The germline V and J ends were trimmed by 5 bases and 4 bases, with 17 bases remaining between them. Looked up from germline, CDR1 is SGHAT and CDR2 is FQNNGV. The CDR3 is 15 residues long.

The chain recombines TRBV5-4 with TRBJ2-1, with D perhaps matching TRBD2 (6 bases). Germline assignment: CDR1 SGHNT and CDR2 YYREEE (reference sequence). CDR3 length: 12 amino acids. V lost 4 bases, J lost 7 bases, and 9 bases lay in between. The CDR3 region is CASSAGGNEQFF. The DNA of the CDR3 is TGTGCCAGCAGCGCTGGGGGGAATGAGCAGTTCTTC.

This clone was seen more than once but under ten times. The chain carries TRBV24-1 and TRBJ1-6; 11 bases map to TRBD1. Germline V CDR1 and CDR2: KGHDR, SFDVKD. The CDR3 sequence is 14 residues long. The V gene end was trimmed by 5 bases and the J gene end by 9 bases; junction bases not matched to a gene: 2. Here the CDR3 reads CATSGGTGGSPLHF. The DNA for the CDR3 is TGTGCCACCAGTGGCGGGACAGGGGGTTCACCCCTCCACTTT.

V and J are TRBV4-1 and TRBJ2-3; tentatively, D is TRBD2 (5 bases). Trimming cost V 0 bases and J 7 bases, with 8 bases left between them. CDR3 size: 13 residues. Germline V lookup: CDR1 MGHRA, CDR2 YSYEKL. This chain's CDR3 is CASSQEGLYTQYF. In DNA, the CDR3 is TGCGCCAGCAGCCAAGAAGGACTGTATACGCAGTATTTT.

V and J are TRBV12-5 and TRBJ1-1, with D maybe TRBD1 (6 bases). Germline V lookup: CDR1 LGHNT, CDR2 FRNRAP. V dropped 7 bases and J dropped 4 bases, with 10 bases sitting between them. This CDR3 is 12 amino acids long. CDR3 sequence: CASVAGATEAFF. The CDR3 region has the DNA TGTGCTAGTGTCGCAGGGGCCACTGAAGCTTTCTTT.

This clone was observed once. This chain uses TRBV28 with TRBJ1-1; 11 positions match TRBD1. In germline, CDR1 is MDHEN, CDR2 SYDVKM. This CDR3 region has 15 residues. The V and J ends lost 2 bases and 5 bases, in that order; junction bases with no gene match: 4. The DNA for the CDR3 is TGTGCCAGCAGTTTAGTGGACAGGGGGCGAACTGAAGCTTTCTTT. Amino acid sequence: CASSLVDRGRTEAFF.

The chain has TRBV14 and TRBJ2-3, with D possibly being TRBD2 (5 bases). The CDR3 has 17 amino acids. V was shortened by 1 base and J by 0 bases, with 14 bases between the two germline ends. In germline, CDR1 is SGHDN, CDR2 FVKESK. CDR3 coding DNA: TGTGCCAGCAGCCAAGGGCGATCTAGCCTTAGCACAGATACGCAGTATTTT. Protein: CASSQGRSSLSTDTQYF.

Only one count was recorded for this clone. CDR3 residues: CASSLLRQLNTEAFF. The CDR3 DNA sequence: TGTGCCAGCAGTCTTCTACGACAACTGAACACTGAAGCTTTCTTT. The V gene is TRBV7-9, the J gene TRBJ1-1; no clear D. Per the germline V gene, CDR1 is SEHNR and CDR2 is FQNEAQ (reference sequence). This CDR3 contains 15 residues. V was cut by 6 bases and J by 0 bases, with 14 bases left in between.

The chain has TRBV28 and TRBJ1-5; 7 bases line up with TRBD1. Germline V gene data show CDR1 as MDHEN and CDR2 as SYDVKM. This CDR3 is 15 amino acids long. The V and J ends lost 2 bases and 6 bases, in that order; junction bases with no gene match: 7. Here the CDR3 reads CASSLAEGARQPQHF. The CDR3 DNA is TGTGCCAGCAGTTTAGCCGAGGGGGCGCGTCAGCCCCAGCATTTT.

Concerning this clone itself: Different DNA sequences within this sample yield the same CDR3. The gene calls are TRBV11-3 and TRBJ2-2; tentatively, D is TRBD1 (6 bases). Trimming shortened V by 0 bases and J by 1 base, and 6 bases separated the two germline ends. Germline loops: CDR1 SGHNT, CDR2 YENEEA. The CDR3 has 15 residues. CDR3: CASSLDRGNTGELFF. The CDR3 nucleotides read TGTGCCAGCAGCTTAGACAGGGGGAACACCGGGGAGCTGTTTTTT. Filled out from reference TRBV11-3 and TRBJ2-2, the complete variable domain reads EAGVVQSPRYKIIEKKQPVAFWCNPISGHNTLYWYLQNLGQGPELLIRYENEEAVDDSQLPKDRFSAERLKGVDSTLKIQPAELGDSAVYLCASSLDRGNTGELFFGEGSRLTVL.

The chain uses TRBV6-5 and TRBJ2-7; TRBD1 matches at 8 bases. The CDR3 is made up of 14 amino acids. CDR1 is MNHEY, CDR2 SVGAGI, per germline. V shed 7 bases and J 0 bases; nucleotides not matched to a gene: 5. The DNA of the CDR3 is TGTGCCAGCACCGCGGACAGGGACTCCTACGAGCAGTACTTC. It encodes CASTADRDSYEQYF.

The V gene is TRBV30, the J gene TRBJ2-1; D is perhaps TRBD1 (6 bases). V was clipped by 0 bases and J by 0 bases, with 18 bases between them. CDR3 length equals 18 residues. From germline, CDR1 is GTSNPN and CDR2 SVGIG (reference sequence). The CDR3: CAWSVGRGSMVSYNEQFF. The CDR3 bases are TGTGCCTGGAGTGTGGGCAGGGGATCTATGGTCTCCTACAATGAGCAGTTCTTC.

V and J are TRBV2 and TRBJ1-1; D unresolved. The length of the CDR3 is 13 residues. Germline V CDR1 and CDR2: SNHLY, FYNNEI. Trimming stripped 4 bases from V and 5 bases from J, with 11 bases between. In DNA, the CDR3 is TGTGCCAGCAGTGTTCAGGATGAGACTGAAGCTTTCTTT. Amino acid sequence: CASSVQDETEAFF.

The gene calls are TRBV5-1 and TRBJ1-2; D unclear. V was clipped by 0 bases and J by 5 bases, with 8 bases between them. CDR1 SGHRS and CDR2 YFSETQ come from the germline V gene. This CDR3 has 13 amino acids. Written as DNA, the CDR3 is TGCGCCAGCAGCTTGGAGGGAGGGTATGGCTACACCTTC. This sequence encodes CASSLEGGYGYTF.

The table lists this clone with a count of one. The J gene is TRBJ1-2, the V gene TRBV3-1 (or the pseudogene TRBV3-2); D call uncertain. CDR1 and CDR2 (germline): LGHDT, YNNKEL (reference sequence). The CDR3 spans 13 residues. V was shortened by 1 base and J by 3 bases, with 6 bases between the two germline ends. Here the CDR3 DNA reads TGTGCCAGCAGCCAAGGGCAGGACTATGGCTACACCTTC. Translation: CASSQGQDYGYTF.

The chain employs TRBV27 and TRBJ1-1; D possibly corresponds to TRBD1 (6 bases). The V gene lost 4 bases and the J gene lost 5 bases, with 14 bases spanning the gap. Germline CDR1 is MNHEY and CDR2 is SMNVEV (reference sequence). This CDR3 region has 14 residues. CDR3 DNA: TGTGCCAGCAGTTACCAGGGGATATGGACTGAAGCTTTCTTT. Its protein product is CASSYQGIWTEAFF.

The CDR3 DNA reads as TGTGCCAGCAGTGAATGGCGGGACAGCTCTGAAGCTTTCTTT. It is translated as CASSEWRDSSEAFF. The rearrangement joins TRBV25-1 to TRBJ1-1; TRBD1 matches 7 bases. Unmatched junction bases numbered 5, after V lost 1 base and J lost 6 bases. From germline, CDR1 is MGHDK and CDR2 SYGVNS. This CDR3 has 14 residues. Full variable domain (missing parts from reference TRBV25-1 and TRBJ1-1): EADIYQTPRYLVIGTGKKITLECSQTMGHDKMYWYQQDPGMELHLIHYSYGVNSTEKGDLSSESTVSRIRTEHFPLTLESARPSHTSQYLCASSEWRDSSEAFFGQGTRLTVV.

The chain uses TRBV7-2 and TRBJ2-3; maybe TRBD1 (6 bases). The V end was cut by 4 bases, the J end by 1 base, with 6 bases between. This CDR3 region has 13 residues. Germline CDR1 SGHTA, CDR2 FQGNSA. CDR3 protein: CASSSGGTDTQYF. Here the CDR3 DNA reads TGTGCCAGCAGCTCAGGGGGCACAGATACGCAGTATTTT.

The V and J genes are TRBV11-3 and TRBJ2-1, with TRBD1 matching over 9 bases. The CDR3 covers 15 residues. The V segment lost 5 bases and the J segment 3 bases; nucleotides outside the gene matches: 5. In germline, CDR1 is SGHNT, CDR2 YENEEA. In DNA form, the CDR3 reads TGTGCCAGCAGCCTACAGGGGGCTAACTACAATGAGCAGTTCTTC. Protein sequence: CASSLQGANYNEQFF.

The rearrangement uses TRBV7-8 and TRBJ2-7; 11 nucleotides match TRBD2. After removal of 1 base from V and 2 bases from J, the junction contained 10 bases not matched to a gene. From germline, CDR1 is SGHVS and CDR2 FQNEAQ. The CDR3 sequence is 18 residues long. CDR3 amino acids: CASSLVGTSGRGAYEQYF. The CDR3 bases are TGTGCCAGCAGCTTAGTCGGGACTAGCGGAAGGGGGGCCTACGAGCAGTACTTC. The full variable domain, rest sourced from reference TRBV7-8 and TRBJ2-7, is GAGVSQSPRYKVAKRGQDVALRCDPISGHVSLFWYQQALGQGPEFLTYFQNEAQLDKSGLPSDRFFAERPEGSVSTLKIQRTQQEDSAVYLCASSLVGTSGRGAYEQYFGPGTRLTVT.

The V call is TRBV6-1, the J call TRBJ1-6, with D possibly matching TRBD1 (6 bases). The CDR3 loop spans 15 amino acids. The germline gives CDR1 MNHNS, CDR2 SASEGT. V was shortened by 3 bases and J by 9 bases, with 15 bases between the two germline ends. The CDR3 loop is CASSDILQGGSPLHF. The CDR3, as DNA: TGTGCCAGCAGTGATATTTTACAGGGCGGTTCACCCCTCCACTTT.

The chain uses TRBV6-2 or TRBV6-3 and TRBJ1-1; possible D gene TRBD1, 6 bases. Germline V gene data show CDR1 as MNHEY and CDR2 as SVGEGT. Trimming left V 0 bases short and J 1 base short, with 9 bases between. CDR3 length: 15 residues. CDR3 sequence: CASSYSGRGNTEAFF. In DNA form, the CDR3 reads TGTGCCAGCAGTTACTCTGGCAGGGGGAACACTGAAGCTTTCTTT.

CDR3 in DNA: TGTGCCCCCTCCCCGGGAGGGCCCTCTATGAGAGAGTTCTTC. It translates to CAPSPGGPSMREFF. The V call is TRBV6-7, the J call TRBJ2-1, with 8 positions matching TRBD2. TRBV6-7 qualifies as an ORF whose function is uncertain. V lost 11 bases and J lost 14; bases outside the gene matches: 20. The CDR3 has 14 residues.

The genes are TRBV7-7 and TRBJ2-3, with D possibly TRBD1 on 5 matching bases. Germline lookup yields CDR1 SSHAT and CDR2 FNYEAQ (reference sequence). Trimming shortened V by 0 bases and J by 3 bases, and 10 bases separated the two germline ends. This CDR3 contains 15 residues. The CDR3 region has the DNA TGTGCCAGCAGCTTAGCCCAGGGCGATACAGATACGCAGTATTTT. Residues: CASSLAQGDTDTQYF.

This clone was seen once. V gene TRBV2 combines with J gene TRBJ1-5; 7 bases fit TRBD1. V dropped 8 bases and J dropped 4; count of bases not matched to a gene: 2. Germline CDR1 is SNHLY and CDR2 is FYNNEI. The CDR3 sequence is 12 residues long. In DNA form, the CDR3 reads TGTGCCAGCCGGGACAGTAATCAGCCCCAGCATTTT. Translation: CASRDSNQPQHF.

CDR3 sequence reads: CASSYTIQGPTEAFF. CDR3 DNA sequence: TGTGCCAGCAGTTACACAATACAGGGTCCGACTGAAGCTTTCTTT. The V gene is TRBV6-5, the J gene TRBJ1-1; tentatively, D is TRBD1 (6 bases). V was clipped by 2 bases and J by 5 bases, with 15 bases between them. The CDR3 length is 15 residues. Germline V gene lookup returns CDR1 MNHEY and CDR2 SVGAGI.

V usage is TRBV30 and J usage is TRBJ2-2; D possibly corresponds to TRBD1 (5 bases). V lost 0 bases, J lost 0 bases, and 5 bases lay in between. There are 14 residues in the CDR3. Per the germline V gene, CDR1 is GTSNPN and CDR2 is SVGIG (reference sequence). The CDR3 protein is CAWSVQANTGELFF. Here the CDR3 DNA reads TGTGCCTGGAGTGTACAGGCGAACACCGGGGAGCTGTTTTTT.

The chain employs TRBV28 and TRBJ2-3, with 8 bases aligning to TRBD1. The CDR3 length is 16 residues. The trim removed 6 bases at V and 3 bases at J, leaving 11 bases unmatched. Germline V gene data show CDR1 as MDHEN and CDR2 as SYDVKM. Here the CDR3 DNA reads TGTGCCAGCAGGTACCATCAGGGGGCTAGGACAGATACGCAGTATTTT. Amino acid sequence: CASRYHQGARTDTQYF. The full variable domain, rest sourced from reference TRBV28 and TRBJ2-3, is DVKVTQSSRYLVKRTGEKVFLECVQDMDHENMFWYRQDPGLGLRLIYFSYDVKMKEKGDIPEGYSVSREKKERFSLILESASTNQTSMYLCASRYHQGARTDTQYFGPGTRLTVL.